This T cell receptor (beta chain) appears in the sequencing data of a study of control samples from healthy donors and cancer patients. Germline loops: CDR1 SGHDN, CDR2 FVKESK. Trimming cost V 4 bases and J 0 bases, with 8 bases left between them. The CDR3 has 14 residues. This clone appeared once. Other DNA sequences in the sample encode the same CDR3. The table came from immunoSEQ multiplex PCR; TCRdb's copy has only in-frame clones and leaves some out. The sample includes about 130,000 clones, approximately 89% of them seen just once. This clonotype was obtained from a man aged 18 to 30 in good health. The sample taken for sequencing was blood. This sequence joins TRBV14 and TRBJ2-3; D possibly corresponds to TRBD2 (5 bases). The CDR3 DNA is TGTGCCAGCAGCCCGCGGACTAGCACAGATACGCAGTATTTT. This sequence encodes CASSPRTSTDTQYF.